This section outlines one TCR beta chain sequence together with its context. Clones were read by immunoSEQ multiplex PCR, and TCRdb kept only the in-frame ones, dropping some. The data hold about 76,000 clones, with 70% to 80% observed a single time. CDR3 size: 14 residues. Germline CDR1 SGHAT, CDR2 FQNNGV. Between the trimmed V and J ends, which lost 1 base and 6 bases, there was a span of 11 bases. The data originate from a study of T cell responses to AZD1222 COVID-19 vaccine. The sample was peripheral blood, taken 28 days after the second dose of the MenACWY control vaccine. The TCR sequence derives from an adult who received the MenACWY meningococcal vaccine as a control. The chain combines TRBV11-2 with TRBJ2-3, with D unclear. CDR3 in amino acids: CASSLATEQDTQYF. The CDR3 DNA reads as TGTGCCAGCAGCTTAGCTACGGAACAGGATACGCAGTATTTT.